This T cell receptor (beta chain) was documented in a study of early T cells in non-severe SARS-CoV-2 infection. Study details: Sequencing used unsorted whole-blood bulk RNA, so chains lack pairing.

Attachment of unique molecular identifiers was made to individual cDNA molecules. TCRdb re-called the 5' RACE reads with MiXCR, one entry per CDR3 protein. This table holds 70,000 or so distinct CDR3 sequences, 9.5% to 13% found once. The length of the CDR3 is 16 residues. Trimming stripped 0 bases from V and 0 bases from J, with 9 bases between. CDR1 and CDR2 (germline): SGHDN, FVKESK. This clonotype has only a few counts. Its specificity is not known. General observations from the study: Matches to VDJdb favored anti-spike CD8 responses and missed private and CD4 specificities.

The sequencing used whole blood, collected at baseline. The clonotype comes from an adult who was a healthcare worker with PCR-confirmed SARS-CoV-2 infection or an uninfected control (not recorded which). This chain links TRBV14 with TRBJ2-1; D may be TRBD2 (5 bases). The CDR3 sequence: CASSQDLGSSYNEQFF. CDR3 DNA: TGTGCCAGCAGCCAAGATCTAGGGAGCTCCTACAATGAGCAGTTCTTC.